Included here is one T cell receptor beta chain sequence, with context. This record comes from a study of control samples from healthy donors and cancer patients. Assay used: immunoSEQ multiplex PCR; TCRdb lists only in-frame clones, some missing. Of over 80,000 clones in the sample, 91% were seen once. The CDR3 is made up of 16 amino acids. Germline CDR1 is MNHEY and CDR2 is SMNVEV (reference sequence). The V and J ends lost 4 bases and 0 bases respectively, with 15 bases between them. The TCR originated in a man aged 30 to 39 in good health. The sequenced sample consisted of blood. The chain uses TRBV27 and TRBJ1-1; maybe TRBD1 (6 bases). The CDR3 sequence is CASSSRQVRVNTEAFF. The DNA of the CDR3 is TGTGCCAGCAGTTCGCGACAGGTGAGAGTGAACACTGAAGCTTTCTTT.